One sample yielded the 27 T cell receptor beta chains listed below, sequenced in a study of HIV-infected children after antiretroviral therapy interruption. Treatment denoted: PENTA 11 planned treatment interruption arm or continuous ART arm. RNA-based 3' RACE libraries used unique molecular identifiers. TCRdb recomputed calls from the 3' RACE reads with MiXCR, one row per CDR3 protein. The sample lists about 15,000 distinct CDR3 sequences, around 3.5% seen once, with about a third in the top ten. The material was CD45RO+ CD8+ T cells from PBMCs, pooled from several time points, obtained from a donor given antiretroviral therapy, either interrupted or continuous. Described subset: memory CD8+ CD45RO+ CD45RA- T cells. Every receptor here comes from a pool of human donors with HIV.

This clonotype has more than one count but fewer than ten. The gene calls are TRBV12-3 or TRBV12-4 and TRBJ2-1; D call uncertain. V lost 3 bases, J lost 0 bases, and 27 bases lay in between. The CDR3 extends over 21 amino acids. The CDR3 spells CASSLAQMGPTLSSSYNEQFF. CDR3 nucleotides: TGTGCCAGCAGTTTGGCACAGATGGGTCCCACCCTCTCGAGCTCCTACAATGAGCAGTTCTTC.

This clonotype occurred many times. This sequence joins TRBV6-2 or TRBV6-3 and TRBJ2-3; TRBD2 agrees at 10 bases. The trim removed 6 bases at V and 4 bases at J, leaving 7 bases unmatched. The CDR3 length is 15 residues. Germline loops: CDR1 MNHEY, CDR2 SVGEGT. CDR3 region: CASRRSGGEADTQYF. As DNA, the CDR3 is TGTGCCAGCAGACGCAGCGGGGGGGAGGCAGATACGCAGTATTTT.

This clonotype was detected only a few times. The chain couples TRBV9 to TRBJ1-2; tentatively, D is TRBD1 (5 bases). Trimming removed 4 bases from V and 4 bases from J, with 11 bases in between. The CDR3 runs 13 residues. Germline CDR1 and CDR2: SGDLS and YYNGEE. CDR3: CASSSYRRYGYTF. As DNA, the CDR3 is TGTGCCAGCAGCTCCTACAGGCGCTATGGCTACACCTTC.

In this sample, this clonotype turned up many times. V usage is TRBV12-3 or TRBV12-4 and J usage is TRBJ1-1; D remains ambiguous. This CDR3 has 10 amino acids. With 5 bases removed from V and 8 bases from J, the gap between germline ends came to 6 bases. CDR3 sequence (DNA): TGTGCCAGCAGTATGACCGAAGCTTTCTTT. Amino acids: CASSMTEAFF.

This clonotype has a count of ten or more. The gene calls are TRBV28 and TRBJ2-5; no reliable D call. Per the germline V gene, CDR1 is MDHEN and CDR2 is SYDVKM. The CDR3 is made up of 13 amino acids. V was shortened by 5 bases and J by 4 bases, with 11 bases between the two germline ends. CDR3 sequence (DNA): TGTGCCAGCAGTCTTACCGCCAGAGAGACCCAGTACTTC. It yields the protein CASSLTARETQYF.

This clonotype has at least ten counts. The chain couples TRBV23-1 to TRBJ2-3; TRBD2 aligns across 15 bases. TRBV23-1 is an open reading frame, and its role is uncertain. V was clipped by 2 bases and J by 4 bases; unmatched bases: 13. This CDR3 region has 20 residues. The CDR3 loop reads CASSQPLGLAGGKHPDTQYF. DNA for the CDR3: TGCGCCAGCAGTCAACCTTTAGGACTAGCGGGAGGGAAGCACCCAGATACGCAGTATTTT.

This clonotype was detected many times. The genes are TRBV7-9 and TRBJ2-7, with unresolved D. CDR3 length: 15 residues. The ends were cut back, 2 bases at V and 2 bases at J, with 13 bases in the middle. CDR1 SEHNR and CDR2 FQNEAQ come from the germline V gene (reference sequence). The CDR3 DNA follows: TGTGCCAGCAGCTTAATGACGTTCACCGCCTACGAGCAGTACTTC. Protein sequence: CASSLMTFTAYEQYF. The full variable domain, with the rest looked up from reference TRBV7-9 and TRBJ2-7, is DTGVSQNPRHKITKRGQNVTFRCDPISEHNRLYWYRQTLGQGPEFLTYFQNEAQLEKSRLLSDRFSAERPKGSFSTLEIQRTEQGDSAMYLCASSLMTFTAYEQYFGPGTRLTVT.

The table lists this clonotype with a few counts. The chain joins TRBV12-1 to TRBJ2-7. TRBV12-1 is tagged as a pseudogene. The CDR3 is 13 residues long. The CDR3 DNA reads TGTGCCAGCAGCGGGGTAGGGTCCTACGAGCAGTACTTC. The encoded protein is CASSGVGSYEQYF.

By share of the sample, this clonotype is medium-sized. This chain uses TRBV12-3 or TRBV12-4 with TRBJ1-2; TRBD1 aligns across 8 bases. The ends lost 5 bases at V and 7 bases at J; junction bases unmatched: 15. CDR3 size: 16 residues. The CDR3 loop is CASSRDLGQVVRGYTF. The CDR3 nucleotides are TGTGCCAGCAGTCGGGACTTGGGACAGGTGGTACGTGGCTACACCTTC.

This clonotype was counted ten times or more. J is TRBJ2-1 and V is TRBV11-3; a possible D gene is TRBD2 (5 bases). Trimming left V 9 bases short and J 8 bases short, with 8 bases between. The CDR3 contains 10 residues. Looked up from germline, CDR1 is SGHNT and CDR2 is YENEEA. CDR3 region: CASARDEQFF. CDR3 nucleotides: TGTGCCAGTGCGAGGGATGAGCAGTTCTTC.

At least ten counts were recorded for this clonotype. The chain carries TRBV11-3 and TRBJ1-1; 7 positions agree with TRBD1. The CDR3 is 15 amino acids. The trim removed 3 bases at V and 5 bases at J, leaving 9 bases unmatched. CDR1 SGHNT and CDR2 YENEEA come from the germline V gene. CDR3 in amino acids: CASSFGVQGETEAFF. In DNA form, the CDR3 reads TGTGCCAGCAGCTTCGGCGTCCAGGGGGAAACTGAAGCTTTCTTT.

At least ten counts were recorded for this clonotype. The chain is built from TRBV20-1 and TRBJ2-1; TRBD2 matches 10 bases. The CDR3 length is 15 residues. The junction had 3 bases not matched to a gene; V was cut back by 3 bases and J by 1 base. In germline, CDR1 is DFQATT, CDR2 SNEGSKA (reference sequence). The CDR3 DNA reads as TGCAGTGCTAGTCTAGCGGGAGTTTCCTACAATGAGCAGTTCTTC. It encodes CSASLAGVSYNEQFF.

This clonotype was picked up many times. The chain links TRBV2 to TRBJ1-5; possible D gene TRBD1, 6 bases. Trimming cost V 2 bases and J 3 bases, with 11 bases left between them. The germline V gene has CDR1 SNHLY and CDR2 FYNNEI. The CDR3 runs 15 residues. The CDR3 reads CASSERGEFNQPQHF. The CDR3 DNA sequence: TGTGCCAGCAGTGAAAGGGGGGAGTTCAATCAGCCCCAGCATTTT.

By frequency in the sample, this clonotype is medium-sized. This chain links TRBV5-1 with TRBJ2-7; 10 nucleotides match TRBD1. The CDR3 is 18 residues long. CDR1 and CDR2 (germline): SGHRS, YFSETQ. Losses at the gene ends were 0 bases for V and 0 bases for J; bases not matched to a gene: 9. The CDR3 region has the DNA TGCGCCAGCAGCTTGGTTACTGGACAGGGGGTGTCCTCCTACGAGCAGTACTTC. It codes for CASSLVTGQGVSSYEQYF.

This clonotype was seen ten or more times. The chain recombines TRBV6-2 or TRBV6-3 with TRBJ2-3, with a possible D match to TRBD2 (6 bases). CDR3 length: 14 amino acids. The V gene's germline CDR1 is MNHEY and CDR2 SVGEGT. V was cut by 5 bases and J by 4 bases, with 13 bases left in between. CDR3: CASSPGLGADTQYF. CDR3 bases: TGTGCCAGCAGTCCGGGACTTGGCGCAGATACGCAGTATTTT.

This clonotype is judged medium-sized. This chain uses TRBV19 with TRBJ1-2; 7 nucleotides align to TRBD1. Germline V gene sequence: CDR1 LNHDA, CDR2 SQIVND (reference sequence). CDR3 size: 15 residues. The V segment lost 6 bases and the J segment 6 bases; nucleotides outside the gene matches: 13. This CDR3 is CASRTKGGGLDGYTF. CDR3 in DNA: TGTGCCAGTAGGACGAAAGGGGGCGGACTGGATGGCTACACCTTC.

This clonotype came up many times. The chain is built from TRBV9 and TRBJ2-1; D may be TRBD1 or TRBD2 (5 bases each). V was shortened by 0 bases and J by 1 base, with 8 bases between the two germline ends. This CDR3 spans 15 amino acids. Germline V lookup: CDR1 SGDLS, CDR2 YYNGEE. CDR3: CASSVVGVSYNEQFF. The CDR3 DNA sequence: TGTGCCAGCAGCGTAGTGGGGGTATCCTACAATGAGCAGTTCTTC.

The CDR3, as DNA: TGTGCCAGCAGCCACTATCCAGGGGGCGTTCGGCCCCTCCACTTT. Amino acid sequence: CASSHYPGGVRPLHF. The chain combines TRBV4-2 with TRBJ1-6, with 8 nucleotides matching TRBD1. V gave up 3 bases and J gave up 13 bases; unmatched junction bases: 11. Germline assignment: CDR1 LGHNA and CDR2 YNFKEQ. CDR3 length equals 15 residues.

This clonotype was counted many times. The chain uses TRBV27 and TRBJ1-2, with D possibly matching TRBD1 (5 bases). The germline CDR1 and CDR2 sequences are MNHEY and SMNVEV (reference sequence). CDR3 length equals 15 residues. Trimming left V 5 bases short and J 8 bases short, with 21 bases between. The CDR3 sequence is CASSTLRGDHRGYTF. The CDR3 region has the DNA TGTGCCAGCAGTACCCTCCGGGGGGATCATCGGGGCTACACCTTC.

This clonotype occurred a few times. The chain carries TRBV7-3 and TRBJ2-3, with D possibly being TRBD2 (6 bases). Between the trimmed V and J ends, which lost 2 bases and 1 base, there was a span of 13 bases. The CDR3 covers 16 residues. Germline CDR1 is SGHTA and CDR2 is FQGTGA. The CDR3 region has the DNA TGTGCCAGCAGCTTAGGGTCTAGCGACGGCACAGATACGCAGTATTTT. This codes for CASSLGSSDGTDTQYF.

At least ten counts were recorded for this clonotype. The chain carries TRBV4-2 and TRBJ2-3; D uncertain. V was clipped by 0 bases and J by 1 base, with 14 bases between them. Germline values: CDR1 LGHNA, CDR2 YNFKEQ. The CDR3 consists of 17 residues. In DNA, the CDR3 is TGTGCCAGCAGCCAAGATGGGCCGGTAACTGGCACAGATACGCAGTATTTT. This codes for CASSQDGPVTGTDTQYF.

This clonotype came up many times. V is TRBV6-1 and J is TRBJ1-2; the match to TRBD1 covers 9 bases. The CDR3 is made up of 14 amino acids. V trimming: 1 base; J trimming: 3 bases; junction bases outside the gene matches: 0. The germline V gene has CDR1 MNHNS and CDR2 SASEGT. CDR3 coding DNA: TGTGCCAGCAGTGAAGGGGACAGGGACTATGGCTACACCTTC. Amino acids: CASSEGDRDYGYTF.

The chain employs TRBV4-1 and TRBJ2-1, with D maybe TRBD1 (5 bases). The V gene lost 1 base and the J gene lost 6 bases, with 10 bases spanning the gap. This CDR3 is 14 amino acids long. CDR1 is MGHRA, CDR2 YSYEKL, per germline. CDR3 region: CASSQGLRGNEQFF. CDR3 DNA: TGCGCCAGCAGCCAAGGTCTAAGGGGCAATGAGCAGTTCTTC.

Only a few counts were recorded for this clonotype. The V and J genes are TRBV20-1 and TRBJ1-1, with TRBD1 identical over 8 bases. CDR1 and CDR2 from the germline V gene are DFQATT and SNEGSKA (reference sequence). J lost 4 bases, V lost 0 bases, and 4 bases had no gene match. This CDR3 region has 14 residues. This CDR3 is CSAREVQGATEAFF. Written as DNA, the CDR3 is TGCAGTGCTAGAGAGGTCCAGGGGGCCACTGAAGCTTTCTTT.

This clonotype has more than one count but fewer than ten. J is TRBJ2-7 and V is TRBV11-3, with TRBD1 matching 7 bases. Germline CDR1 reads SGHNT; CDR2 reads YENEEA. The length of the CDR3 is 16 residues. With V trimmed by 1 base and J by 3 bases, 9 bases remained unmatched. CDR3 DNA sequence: TGTGCCAGCAGCTTAGGGGCGACAGGGATAAACTACGAGCAGTACTTC. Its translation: CASSLGATGINYEQYF.

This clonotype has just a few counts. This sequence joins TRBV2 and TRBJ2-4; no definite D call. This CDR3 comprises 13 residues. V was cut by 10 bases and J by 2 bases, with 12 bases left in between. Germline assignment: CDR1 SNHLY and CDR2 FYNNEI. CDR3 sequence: CATLGRTKNIQYF. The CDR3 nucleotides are TGTGCCACCCTTGGCAGGACCAAAAACATTCAGTACTTC.

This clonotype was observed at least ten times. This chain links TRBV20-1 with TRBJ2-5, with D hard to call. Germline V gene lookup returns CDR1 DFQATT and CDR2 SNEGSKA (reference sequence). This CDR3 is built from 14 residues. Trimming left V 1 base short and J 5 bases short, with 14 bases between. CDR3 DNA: TGCAGTGCTAGAGTAGGAGACCAACTGGAGACCCAGTACTTC. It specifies CSARVGDQLETQYF.